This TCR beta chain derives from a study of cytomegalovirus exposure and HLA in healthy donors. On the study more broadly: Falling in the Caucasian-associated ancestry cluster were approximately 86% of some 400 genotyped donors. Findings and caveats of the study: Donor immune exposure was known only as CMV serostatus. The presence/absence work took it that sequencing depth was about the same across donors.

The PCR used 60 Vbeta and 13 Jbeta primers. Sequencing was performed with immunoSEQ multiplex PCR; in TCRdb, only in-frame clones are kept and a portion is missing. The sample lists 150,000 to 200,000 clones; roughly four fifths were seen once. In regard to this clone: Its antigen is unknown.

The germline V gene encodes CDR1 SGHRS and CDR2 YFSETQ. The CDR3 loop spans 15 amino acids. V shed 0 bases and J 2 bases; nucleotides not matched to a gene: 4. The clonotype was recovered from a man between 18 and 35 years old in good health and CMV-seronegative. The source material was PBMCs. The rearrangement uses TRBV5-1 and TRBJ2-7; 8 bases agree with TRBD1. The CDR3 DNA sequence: TGCGCCAGCAGCTTGGACGGACAGGGAGCCTACGAGCAGTACTTC. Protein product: CASSLDGQGAYEQYF.